This T cell receptor beta chain was captured by sequencing in a study of blood T cells in healthy people across ages. Study-wide results and caveats: Reliance upon unsorted PBMCs precluded definitive naive versus antigen-experienced comparison.

In the case of this clonotype: The antigen remains unidentified.

Sample-barcoded 5' priming and a J-beta primer mix drove a second PCR of roughly 6 to 12 cycles. Every cDNA molecule carried a tag from a template-switch adaptor bearing 12 random nucleotides. TCRdb reprocessed the 5' RACE reads via MiXCR and lists one record per CDR3 protein. This table holds 1.4 million to 1.5 million distinct CDR3 sequences, roughly 40% found once. V was pared by 4 bases and J by 2 bases, with 1 base of the junction left unmatched. The CDR3 totals 13 residues. Germline V gene data show CDR1 as SQVTM and CDR2 as ANQGSEA. The specimen was blood. The chain has TRBV29-1 and TRBJ2-3; 9 bases match TRBD2. The origin of this receptor is a young woman in good health. The CDR3 DNA reads as TGCAGCGTTGGCGGGGGGGACACAGATACGCAGTATTTT. This codes for CSVGGGDTDTQYF.